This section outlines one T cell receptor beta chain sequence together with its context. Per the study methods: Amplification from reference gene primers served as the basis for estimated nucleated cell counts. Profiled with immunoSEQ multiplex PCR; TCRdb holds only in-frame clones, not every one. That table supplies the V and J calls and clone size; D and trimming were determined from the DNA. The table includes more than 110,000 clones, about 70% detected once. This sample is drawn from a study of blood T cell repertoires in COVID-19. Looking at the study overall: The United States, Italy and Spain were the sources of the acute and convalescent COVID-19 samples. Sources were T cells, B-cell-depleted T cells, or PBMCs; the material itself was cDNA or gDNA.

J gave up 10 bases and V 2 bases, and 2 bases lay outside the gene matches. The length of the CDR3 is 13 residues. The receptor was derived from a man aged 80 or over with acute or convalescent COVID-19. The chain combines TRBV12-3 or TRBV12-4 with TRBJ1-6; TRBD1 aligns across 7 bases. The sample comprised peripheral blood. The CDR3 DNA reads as TGTGCCAGCAGTTTACAGGGGGGCTCACCCCTCCACTTT. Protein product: CASSLQGGSPLHF.